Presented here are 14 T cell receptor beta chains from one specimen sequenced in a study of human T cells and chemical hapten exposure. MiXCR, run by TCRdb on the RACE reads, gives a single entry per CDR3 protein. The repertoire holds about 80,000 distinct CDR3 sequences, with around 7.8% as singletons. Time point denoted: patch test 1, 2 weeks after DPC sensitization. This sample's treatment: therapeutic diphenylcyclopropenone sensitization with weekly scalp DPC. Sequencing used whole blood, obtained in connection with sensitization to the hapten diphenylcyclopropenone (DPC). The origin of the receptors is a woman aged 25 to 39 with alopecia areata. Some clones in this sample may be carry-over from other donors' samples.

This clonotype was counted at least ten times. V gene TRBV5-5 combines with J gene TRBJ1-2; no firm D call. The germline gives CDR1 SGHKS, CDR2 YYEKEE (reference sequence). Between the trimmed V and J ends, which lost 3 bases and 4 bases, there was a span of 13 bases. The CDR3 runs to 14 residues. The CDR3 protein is CASSSWLGGYGYTF. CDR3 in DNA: TGTGCCAGCAGCTCATGGCTCGGCGGCTATGGCTACACCTTC.

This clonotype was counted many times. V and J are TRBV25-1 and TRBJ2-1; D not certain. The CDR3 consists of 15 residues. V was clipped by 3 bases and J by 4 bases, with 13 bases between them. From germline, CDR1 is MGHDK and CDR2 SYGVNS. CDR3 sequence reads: CASSDRSSRYNEQFF. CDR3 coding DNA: TGTGCCAGCAGTGACAGAAGTTCGCGGTACAATGAGCAGTTCTTC.

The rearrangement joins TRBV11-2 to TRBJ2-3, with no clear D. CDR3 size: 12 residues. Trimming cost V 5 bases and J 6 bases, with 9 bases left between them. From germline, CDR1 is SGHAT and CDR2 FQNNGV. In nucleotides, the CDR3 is TGTGCCAGCAGCGTAGTGGCTGATACGCAGTATTTT. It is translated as CASSVVADTQYF. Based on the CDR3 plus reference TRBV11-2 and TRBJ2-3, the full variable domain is EAGVAQSPRYKIIEKRQSVAFWCNPISGHATLYWYQQILGQGPKLLIQFQNNGVVDDSQLPKDRFSAERLKGVDSTLKIQPAKLEDSAVYLCASSVVADTQYFGPGTRLTVL.

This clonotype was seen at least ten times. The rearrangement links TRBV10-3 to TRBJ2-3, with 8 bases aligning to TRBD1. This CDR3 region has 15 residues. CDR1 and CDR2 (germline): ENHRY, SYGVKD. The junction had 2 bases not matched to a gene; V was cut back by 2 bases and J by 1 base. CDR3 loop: CAISEGQGGTDTQYF. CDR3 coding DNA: TGTGCCATCAGTGAGGGACAGGGTGGCACAGATACGCAGTATTTT.

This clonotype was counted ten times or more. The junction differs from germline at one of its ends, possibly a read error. Here the CDR3 DNA reads TGTGCCAGCAGTGAATTCCTAGCGGTCCGCACAGATACGCGGTATTTT. Residues: CASSEFLAVRTDTRYF. The chain has TRBV2 and TRBJ2-3; 7 bases align to TRBD2. Germline CDR1 is SNHLY and CDR2 is FYNNEI. The CDR3 has 16 residues.

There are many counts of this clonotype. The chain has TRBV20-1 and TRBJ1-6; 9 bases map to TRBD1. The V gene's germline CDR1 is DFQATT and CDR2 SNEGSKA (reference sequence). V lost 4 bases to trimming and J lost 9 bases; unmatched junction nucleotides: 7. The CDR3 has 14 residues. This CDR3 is CSATRTGEGSPLHF. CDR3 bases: TGCAGTGCTACCCGGACAGGGGAGGGTTCACCCCTCCACTTT.

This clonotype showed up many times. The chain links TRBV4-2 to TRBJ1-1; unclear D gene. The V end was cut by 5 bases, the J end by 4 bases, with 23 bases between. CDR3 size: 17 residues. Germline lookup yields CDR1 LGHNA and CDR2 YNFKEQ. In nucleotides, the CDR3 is TGTGCCAGCAGCTACGGGCTAACCCAGAGAGATTCCACTGAAGCTTTCTTT. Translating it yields CASSYGLTQRDSTEAFF.

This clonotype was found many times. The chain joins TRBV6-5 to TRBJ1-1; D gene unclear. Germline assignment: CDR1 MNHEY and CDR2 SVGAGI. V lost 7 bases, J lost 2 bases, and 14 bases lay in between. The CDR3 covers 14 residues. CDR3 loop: CASTTGMGNTEAFF. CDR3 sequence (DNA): TGTGCCAGCACCACCGGTATGGGAAACACTGAAGCTTTCTTT.

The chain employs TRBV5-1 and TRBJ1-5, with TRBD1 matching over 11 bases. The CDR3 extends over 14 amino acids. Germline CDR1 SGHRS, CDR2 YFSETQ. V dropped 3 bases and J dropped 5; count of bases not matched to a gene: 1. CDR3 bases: TGCGCCAGCAGCTGGGGACAGGGGGATCAGCCCCAGCATTTT. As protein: CASSWGQGDQPQHF. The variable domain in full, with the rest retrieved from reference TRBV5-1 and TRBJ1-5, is KAGVTQTPRYLIKTRGQQVTLSCSPISGHRSVSWYQQTPGQGLQFLFEYFSETQRNKGNFPGRFSGRQFSNSRSEMNVSTLELGDSALYLCASSWGQGDQPQHFGDGTRLSIL.

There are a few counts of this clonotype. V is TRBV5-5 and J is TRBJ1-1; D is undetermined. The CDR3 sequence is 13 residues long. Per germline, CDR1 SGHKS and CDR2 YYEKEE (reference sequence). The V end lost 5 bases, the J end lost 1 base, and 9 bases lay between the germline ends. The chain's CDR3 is CASRDAGNTEAFF. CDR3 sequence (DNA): TGTGCCAGCAGAGACGCAGGGAACACTGAAGCTTTCTTT.

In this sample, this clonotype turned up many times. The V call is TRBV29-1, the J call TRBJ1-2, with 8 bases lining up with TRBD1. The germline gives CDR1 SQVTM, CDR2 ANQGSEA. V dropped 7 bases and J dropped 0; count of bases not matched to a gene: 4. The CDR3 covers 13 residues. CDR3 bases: TGCAGCGCGAGGGACAGGTCTAACTATGGCTACACCTTC. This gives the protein CSARDRSNYGYTF.

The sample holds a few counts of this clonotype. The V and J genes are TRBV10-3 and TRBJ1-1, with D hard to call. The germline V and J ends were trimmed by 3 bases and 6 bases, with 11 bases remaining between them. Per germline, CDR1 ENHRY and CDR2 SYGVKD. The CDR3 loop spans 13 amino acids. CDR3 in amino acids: CAISDRWGSEAFF. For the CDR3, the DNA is TGTGCCATCAGTGATAGGTGGGGATCTGAAGCTTTCTTT.

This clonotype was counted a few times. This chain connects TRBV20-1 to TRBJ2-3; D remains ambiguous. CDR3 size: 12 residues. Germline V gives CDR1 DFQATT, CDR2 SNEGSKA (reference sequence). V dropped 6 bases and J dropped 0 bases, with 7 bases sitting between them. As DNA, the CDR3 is TGCAGTGCGCCGTTGAGCACAGATACGCAGTATTTT. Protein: CSAPLSTDTQYF.

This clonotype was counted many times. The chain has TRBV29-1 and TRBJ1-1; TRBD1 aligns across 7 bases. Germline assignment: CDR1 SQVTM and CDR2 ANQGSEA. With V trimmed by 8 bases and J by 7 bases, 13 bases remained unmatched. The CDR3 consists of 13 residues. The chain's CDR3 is CSTWTGQLGEAFF. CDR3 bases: TGCAGCACATGGACAGGACAGCTCGGTGAAGCTTTCTTT.